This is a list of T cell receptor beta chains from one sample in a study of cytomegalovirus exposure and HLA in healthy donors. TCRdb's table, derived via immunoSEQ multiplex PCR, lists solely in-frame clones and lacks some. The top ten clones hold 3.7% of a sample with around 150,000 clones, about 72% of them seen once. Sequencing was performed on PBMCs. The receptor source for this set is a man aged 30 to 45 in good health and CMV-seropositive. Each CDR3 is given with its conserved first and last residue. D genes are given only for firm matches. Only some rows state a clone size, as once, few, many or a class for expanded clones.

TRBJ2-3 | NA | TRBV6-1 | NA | TGTGCCAGCAGCGAGGGCCAGGCGGATACGCAGTATTTT | CASSEGQADTQYF
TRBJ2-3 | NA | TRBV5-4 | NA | TGTGCCAGCAGCTCTTCGGGGTCCGGGGATACGCAGTATTTT | CASSSSGSGDTQYF
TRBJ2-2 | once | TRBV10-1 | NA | TGCGCCAGCAGTCTCCGGAGACCCACGAACACCGGGGAGCTGTTTTTT | CASSLRRPTNTGELFF
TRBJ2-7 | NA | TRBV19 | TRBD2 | TGTGCCAGTAGTTTGATAGCGGGTACCTACGAGCAGTACTTC | CASSLIAGTYEQYF
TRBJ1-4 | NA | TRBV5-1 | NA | TGCGCCAGCTCTGGAGGGTCAACTAATGAAAAACTGTTTTTT | CASSGGSTNEKLFF
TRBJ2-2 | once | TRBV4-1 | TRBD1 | TGCGCCAGCGAGGGACAGGCCGGGGAGCTGTTTTTT | CASEGQAGELFF
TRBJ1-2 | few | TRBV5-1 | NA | TGCGCCAGCAGCGTCTACAGGGAAGATGGCTACACCTTC | CASSVYREDGYTF
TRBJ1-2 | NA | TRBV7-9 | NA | TGTGCCAGCAGCTTAGTGCTAGACCCCGGTGGCTACACCTTC | CASSLVLDPGGYTF
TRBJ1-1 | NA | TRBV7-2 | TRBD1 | TGTGCCAGCAGCTTAGACCGGACAGGGGGCAACACTGAAGCTTTCTTT | CASSLDRTGGNTEAFF
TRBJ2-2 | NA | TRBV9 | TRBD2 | TGTGCCAGCAGCCCGACTAGCGGGGGTGGCGGGGAGCTGTTTTTT | CASSPTSGGGGELFF
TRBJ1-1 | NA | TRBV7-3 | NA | TGTGCCAGCAGCCGAGGGGGGGAGACTGAAGCTTTCTTT | CASSRGGETEAFF
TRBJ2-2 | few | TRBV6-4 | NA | TGTGCCAGCAGTGACTCGCTACAGGGCAACACCGGGGAGCTGTTTTTT | CASSDSLQGNTGELFF
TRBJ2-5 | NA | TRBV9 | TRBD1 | TGTGCCAGCAGCCCCGGGACAGGCGTACAAGAGACCCAGTACTTC | CASSPGTGVQETQYF
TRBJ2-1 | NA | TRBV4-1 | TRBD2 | TGCGCCAGCAGCCAACTCCCGGGACTAGCAGTTTACAATGAGCAGTTCTTC | CASSQLPGLAVYNEQFF
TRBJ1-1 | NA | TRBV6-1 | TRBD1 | TGTGCCAGCATCAGGGGGCTGGTGCCTGAAGCTTTCTTT | CASIRGLVPEAFF
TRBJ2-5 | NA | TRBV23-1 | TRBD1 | TGCGCCAGCAGTCCGAAAGGACAGGGAGAGACCCAGTACTTC | CASSPKGQGETQYF
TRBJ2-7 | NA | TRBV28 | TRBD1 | TGTGCCACCACAAGGACAGGGAACGAGCAGTACTTC | CATTRTGNEQYF
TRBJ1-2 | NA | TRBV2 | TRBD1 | TGTGCCAGCAGTGCGGGACAGGGGGCGCTTGGCTATGGCTACACCTTC | CASSAGQGALGYGYTF
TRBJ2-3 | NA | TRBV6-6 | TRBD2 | TGTGCCAGTACAGTACTAGCGGGGGGGCCAGATACGCAGTATTTT | CASTVLAGGPDTQYF
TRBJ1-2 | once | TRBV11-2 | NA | TGTGCCAGCAGCTTAGCTCCAGGGGTTAACTATGGCTACACCTTC | CASSLAPGVNYGYTF
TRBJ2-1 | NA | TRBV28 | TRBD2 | TGTGCCAGCAGTCCCCCCTACAGCGGGGGGAATGAGCAGTTCTTC | CASSPPYSGGNEQFF
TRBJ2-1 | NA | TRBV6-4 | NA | TGTGCCAGCAGTGAAGAGGGGGGGCCCTACAATGAGCAGTTCTTC | CASSEEGGPYNEQFF
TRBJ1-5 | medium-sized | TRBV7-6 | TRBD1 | TGTGCCAGCAGGCGCCACAGGGGGAAGGGGCAGCCCCAGCATTTT | CASRRHRGKGQPQHF
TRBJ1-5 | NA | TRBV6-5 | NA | TGTGCCAGCAGCCCGGCCGGGGGCAATCAGCCCCAGCATTTT | CASSPAGGNQPQHF
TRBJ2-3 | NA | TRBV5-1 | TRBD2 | TGCGCCAGCAGCCTGGAGGGCGGGGGGTCCACAGATACGCAGTATTTT | CASSLEGGGSTDTQYF
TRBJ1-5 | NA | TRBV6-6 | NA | TGTGCCAGCCAACGAGGGAACGAAAATCAGCCCCAGCATTTT | CASQRGNENQPQHF
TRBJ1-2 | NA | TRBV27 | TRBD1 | TGTGCCAGCAGCATAGACAGGGCAAAAGGCTACACCTTC | CASSIDRAKGYTF
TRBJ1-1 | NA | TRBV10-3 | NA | TGTGCCATCAGTGATTACCAGAATACTGAAGCTTTCTTT | CAISDYQNTEAFF
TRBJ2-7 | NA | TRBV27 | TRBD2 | TGTGCCAGCAGCGCTTGGCGGGGGGCGGGGGAGCAGTACTTC | CASSAWRGAGEQYF
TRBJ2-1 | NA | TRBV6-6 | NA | TGTGCCAGCAGGCTGGAAGCCGGGACACCGGGATTCTTC | CASRLEAGTPGFF
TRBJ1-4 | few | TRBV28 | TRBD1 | TGTGCCAGCAGTTCCCAGACAGGGCCGGATGAAAAACTGTTTTTT | CASSSQTGPDEKLFF
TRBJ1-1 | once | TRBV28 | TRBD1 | TGTGCCAGCAGTTTATGGGACAGGGGCTCTGAAGCTTTCTTT | CASSLWDRGSEAFF
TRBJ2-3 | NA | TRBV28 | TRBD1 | TGTGCCAGCAGTGGACAGGGCCAGCCAGATACGCAGTATTTT | CASSGQGQPDTQYF
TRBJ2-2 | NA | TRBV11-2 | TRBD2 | TGTGCCAGCAGCTTCCTAGCGGGGGGCGCTAACACCGGGGAGCTGTTTTTT | CASSFLAGGANTGELFF
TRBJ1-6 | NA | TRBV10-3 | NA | TGTGCCATCAGTGATTACGGTGGGGACACCGAAAATTCACCCCTCCACTTT | CAISDYGGDTENSPLHF
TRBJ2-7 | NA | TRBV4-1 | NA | TGCGCCAGCAGCCGTCTGTGGACTCCCGCCTACGAGCAGTACTTC | CASSRLWTPAYEQYF
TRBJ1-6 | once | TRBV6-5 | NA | TGTGCCAGCAGTCCTTTGTCGGGGTCACCCCTCCACTTT | CASSPLSGSPLHF
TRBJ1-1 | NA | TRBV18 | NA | TGTGCCAGCTCACCACAGGGGATGAACGCTGAAGCTTTCTTT | CASSPQGMNAEAFF
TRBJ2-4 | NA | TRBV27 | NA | TGTGCCAGCAGTTTATACAAAAATCAGGGCGCCAAAAACATTCAGTACTTC | CASSLYKNQGAKNIQYF
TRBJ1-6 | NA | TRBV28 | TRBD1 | TGTGCCAGCAGTTTATTACGACAGGGTCGGTTTGTATCGGATTCACCCCTCCACTTT | CASSLLRQGRFVSDSPLHF
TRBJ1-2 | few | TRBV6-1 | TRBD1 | TGTGCCAGCAGACCCCGGACAGGGCTCGGACCGGGCTACACCTTC | CASRPRTGLGPGYTF
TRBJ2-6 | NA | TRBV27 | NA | TGTGCCAGCAGTCCAGTCCAGGGTCTAGGTGGGGCCAACGTCCTGACTTTC | CASSPVQGLGGANVLTF
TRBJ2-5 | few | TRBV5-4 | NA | TGTGCCAGCAGCCCGGCGGGACTGCGCCAAGAGACCCAGTACTTC | CASSPAGLRQETQYF
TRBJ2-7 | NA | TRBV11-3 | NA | TGTGCCAGCAGCTTAGATAGGGGCAGGGCCTACGAGCAGTACTTC | CASSLDRGRAYEQYF
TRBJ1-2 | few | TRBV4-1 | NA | TGCGCCAGCAGCCAAGTTGTCAGAAACTATGGCTACACCTTC | CASSQVVRNYGYTF
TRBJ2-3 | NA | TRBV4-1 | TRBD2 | TGCGCCAGCAGCCCGGGTGGTAGCGGGGGAGATACGCAGTATTTT | CASSPGGSGGDTQYF
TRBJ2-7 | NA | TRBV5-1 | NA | TGCGCCAGCAGCTCCGAACAGGGTTCCTACGAGCAGTACTTC | CASSSEQGSYEQYF
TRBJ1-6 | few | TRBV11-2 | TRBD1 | TGTGCCAGCAGTCAACAGGGGGTCGGATCACCCCTCCACTTT | CASSQQGVGSPLHF
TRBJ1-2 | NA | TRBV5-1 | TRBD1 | TGCGCCAGCAGCCCGGGACAGAGCAACTATGGCTACACCTTC | CASSPGQSNYGYTF
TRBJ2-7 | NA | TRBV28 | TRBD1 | TGTGCCAGCAGTTCGAGGACAGGGGAGGACGAGCAGTACTTC | CASSSRTGEDEQYF
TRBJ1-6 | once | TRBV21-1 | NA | TGTGCCAGCAGCAAAAGTTCCACAGGGAATTCACCCCTCCACTTT | CASSKSSTGNSPLHF
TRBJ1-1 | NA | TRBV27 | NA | TGTGCCAGCAGTCCTCGGCCGGAGGCCCAAGCTTTCTTT | CASSPRPEAQAFF
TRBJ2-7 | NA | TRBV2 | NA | TGTGCCACCAACAGGGCCGGAATACGCTACGAGCAGTACTTC | CATNRAGIRYEQYF
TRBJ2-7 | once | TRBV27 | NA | TGTGCCAGCAGTTTTCACAGGGAGGGACTCGAGCAGTACTTC | CASSFHREGLEQYF
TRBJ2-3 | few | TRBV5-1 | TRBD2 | TGCGCCAGCAGCTTCGGGGTCAGCGGGGGCGGGGAGGATACGCAGTATTTT | CASSFGVSGGGEDTQYF
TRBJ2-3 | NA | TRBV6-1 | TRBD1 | TGTGCCAGTGCTACCGGGACAGGGGGCACAGATACGCAGTATTTT | CASATGTGGTDTQYF
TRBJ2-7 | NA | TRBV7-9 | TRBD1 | TGTGCCAGCAGCACCCCAGGGGGCTGGGACGAGCAGTACTTC | CASSTPGGWDEQYF
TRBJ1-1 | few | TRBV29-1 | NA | TGCAGCGTTACCAGGGGTGGCGGCACTGAAGCTTTCTTT | CSVTRGGGTEAFF
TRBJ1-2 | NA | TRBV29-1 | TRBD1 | TGCAGCGTTGAATCATTCCCGGGCAGGGGGAAGGACTATGGCTACACCTTC | CSVESFPGRGKDYGYTF
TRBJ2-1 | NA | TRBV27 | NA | TGTGCCAGCAGTTTATCCACAGGGTCCTACAATGAGCAGTTCTTC | CASSLSTGSYNEQFF